This passage covers 5 T cell receptor beta chains from one sample sequenced in a study of human CD4 T cells and Enterobacteriaceae. Data came from immunoSEQ multiplex PCR; TCRdb stores just in-frame clones and leaves some out. The sample consists of tens of thousands of clones, about 80% of them appearing once. Sorting took every CD4+ cell except CD45RA+CCR7+CD95- naive cells, reaching over 95% purity. The sequenced sample consisted of memory CD4+ T cells from blood. These receptors came from a human donor in good health.

The chain combines TRBV7-2 with TRBJ2-7; TRBD1 matches at 11 bases. CDR1 SGHTA and CDR2 FQGNSA come from the germline V gene. The J segment lost 4 bases and the V segment lost 4 bases, leaving 6 bases of the junction unmatched. The CDR3 loop spans 15 amino acids. The CDR3 DNA reads as TGTGCCAGCAGCTCGACCGGGACAGGGGGGTACGAGCAGTACTTC. This sequence encodes CASSSTGTGGYEQYF.

This clone was picked up a small number of times. V and J are TRBV7-9 and TRBJ2-7, with D perhaps TRBD2 (5 bases). The CDR3 runs 15 residues. Germline V CDR1 and CDR2: SEHNR, FQNEAQ (reference sequence). V was trimmed by 4 bases and J by 5 bases, leaving 18 bases between them. This chain's CDR3 is CASSSGSGPGDEQYF. In DNA form, the CDR3 reads TGTGCCAGCAGCTCGGGATCCGGTCCCGGGGACGAGCAGTACTTC. The variable domain in full, completed from reference TRBV7-9 and TRBJ2-7, reads DTGVSQNPRHKITKRGQNVTFRCDPISEHNRLYWYRQTLGQGPEFLTYFQNEAQLEKSRLLSDRFSAERPKGSFSTLEIQRTEQGDSAMYLCASSSGSGPGDEQYFGPGTRLTVT.

This clone has only a few counts. J is TRBJ2-2 and V is TRBV2; 8 positions match TRBD1. Germline-derived CDR1 and CDR2 are SNHLY and FYNNEI. This CDR3 has 16 amino acids. The V gene end was trimmed by 6 bases and the J gene end by 5 bases; junction bases not matched to a gene: 11. CDR3 coding DNA: TGTGCCAGCAGCGACATCAGGGGGCGAGGGACCGGGGAGCTGTTTTTT. Its translation: CASSDIRGRGTGELFF.

By share of the sample, this clone is medium-sized (0.01 to 0.1%). This chain uses TRBV12-5 with TRBJ2-2; the match to TRBD2 covers 8 bases. The CDR3 spans 14 residues. Germline CDR1 LGHNT, CDR2 FRNRAP. J was trimmed by 8 bases and V by 4 bases; bases with no gene match: 6. CDR3 nucleotides: TGTGCTAGTGGTTCAAGAGCGGGAGCGGGGGAGCTGTTTTTT. Amino acids: CASGSRAGAGELFF.

The rearrangement joins TRBV6-6 to TRBJ2-3; D gene ambiguous. Trimming removed 0 bases from V and 6 bases from J, with 10 bases in between. The CDR3 consists of 14 residues. Looked up from germline, CDR1 is MNHNY and CDR2 is SVGAGI (reference sequence). The CDR3 here is CASSYSFSTDTQYF. CDR3 nucleotides: TGTGCCAGCAGTTACTCGTTCTCTACGGATACGCAGTATTTT.